Presented here are 25 T cell receptor beta chains from one specimen sequenced in a study of cytomegalovirus exposure and HLA in healthy donors. Amplification used 60 Vbeta primers and 13 Jbeta primers. The data were produced by immunoSEQ multiplex PCR, yet TCRdb's version contains in-frame clones alone and is incomplete. The data contain roughly 130,000 clones, less than 85% of them singletons. The sample taken for sequencing was PBMCs. Receptors were obtained from a woman between 35 and 50 years old in good health and CMV-seropositive.

This clone came up once. The V gene is TRBV19, the J gene TRBJ1-2, with D maybe TRBD1 (5 bases). Germline lookup yields CDR1 LNHDA and CDR2 SQIVND (reference sequence). Between the trimmed V and J ends, which lost 7 bases and 2 bases, there was a span of 11 bases. This CDR3 is 13 amino acids long. The CDR3, as DNA: TGTGCCAGTACCCCCCGACAGAACTATGGCTACACCTTC. The encoded protein is CASTPRQNYGYTF. Full variable domain (outside the CDR3, taken from reference TRBV19 and TRBJ1-2): DGGITQSPKYLFRKEGQNVTLSCEQNLNHDAMYWYRQDPGQGLRLIYYSQIVNDFQKGDIAEGYSVSREKKESFPLTVTSAQKNPTAFYLCASTPRQNYGYTFGSGTRLTVV.

The chain carries TRBV18 and TRBJ1-5; D is undetermined. Trimming shortened V by 2 bases and J by 5 bases, and 10 bases separated the two germline ends. CDR3 length: 14 residues. Germline V lookup: CDR1 KGHSH, CDR2 LQKENI. CDR3 region: CASSPSPGYQPQHF. The CDR3 DNA sequence: TGTGCCAGCTCACCATCACCGGGGTATCAGCCCCAGCATTTT.

J is TRBJ2-3 and V is TRBV12-5; 7 nucleotides agree with TRBD1. Germline V gene sequence: CDR1 LGHNT, CDR2 FRNRAP. With 7 bases clipped from V and 4 bases from J, the junction kept 11 bases outside the gene matches. This CDR3 spans 15 amino acids. The CDR3 DNA sequence: TGTGCTAGTGCGAAGGAACAGGGGTATTCAGATACGCAGTATTTT. The encoded protein is CASAKEQGYSDTQYF.

The rearrangement links TRBV7-2 to TRBJ1-1; 8 bases are shared with TRBD1. The CDR3 covers 12 residues. The germline CDR1 and CDR2 sequences are SGHTA and FQGNSA. The V segment lost 5 bases and the J segment 4 bases; nucleotides outside the gene matches: 0. Written as DNA, the CDR3 is TGTGCCAGCAGCACAGGGGGCACTGAAGCTTTCTTT. Translation: CASSTGGTEAFF.

This chain connects TRBV4-1 to TRBJ1-6; no clear D. The germline gives CDR1 MGHRA, CDR2 YSYEKL. Between the trimmed V and J ends, which lost 4 bases and 5 bases, there was a span of 12 bases. The CDR3 covers 15 residues. In DNA form, the CDR3 reads TGCGCCAGCAGCCCCCCTACCGGGAATAATTCACCCCTCCACTTT. Translated, it gives CASSPPTGNNSPLHF.

The gene calls are TRBV5-8 and TRBJ2-3, with 8 bases lining up with TRBD2. V was clipped by 4 bases and J by 6 bases; unmatched bases: 13. Looked up from germline, CDR1 is SGHTS and CDR2 is YDEGEE. The CDR3 length is 16 residues. The CDR3 reads CASSRGGGQFIDTQYF. The CDR3 coding sequence is TGTGCCAGCAGCCGGGGGGGCGGGCAATTTATCGATACGCAGTATTTT.

V is TRBV27 and J is TRBJ2-5; TRBD1 might be the D (5 bases). Germline V lookup: CDR1 MNHEY, CDR2 SMNVEV (reference sequence). The CDR3 contains 15 residues. The V end lost 4 bases, the J end lost 4 bases, and 16 bases lay between the germline ends. The CDR3 sequence is CASSSEGAFGETQYF. In DNA, the CDR3 is TGTGCCAGCAGTTCGGAAGGGGCGTTTGGAGAGACCCAGTACTTC.

Turning to this clone: In the same sample, other DNA sequences code for this CDR3. This sequence joins TRBV6-5 and TRBJ2-7, with 11 bases fitting TRBD1. CDR1 is MNHEY and CDR2 is SVGAGI in the germline V gene. Germline trimming cut 2 bases from V and 1 base from J; bases unmatched to any gene: 4. CDR3 length equals 16 residues. The chain's CDR3 is CASSYRTGGKSYEQYF. The DNA of the CDR3 is TGTGCCAGCAGTTACCGGACAGGGGGCAAGTCCTACGAGCAGTACTTC.

The rearrangement links TRBV29-1 to TRBJ1-1; no reliable D call. CDR1 and CDR2 from the germline V gene are SQVTM and ANQGSEA. The CDR3 extends over 13 amino acids. V lost 6 bases, J lost 1 base, and 12 bases lay in between. CDR3 in DNA: TGCAGCGTCTGGAGCGGGCGGAACACTGAAGCTTTCTTT. Its protein product is CSVWSGRNTEAFF.

Only a few counts were recorded for this clone. The chain combines TRBV27 with TRBJ1-2; weak D call: TRBD1 (5 bases). CDR3 length: 15 amino acids. Germline CDR1 is MNHEY and CDR2 is SMNVEV (reference sequence). V dropped 0 bases and J dropped 4 bases, with 12 bases sitting between them. In DNA, the CDR3 is TGTGCCAGCAGTTTATCTGGGGGGAGGGCCTATGGCTACACCTTC. Its protein is CASSLSGGRAYGYTF.

This chain uses TRBV7-9 with TRBJ2-7, with a weak D call TRBD1 (5 bases). CDR1 and CDR2 from the germline V gene are SEHNR and FQNEAQ (reference sequence). The CDR3 loop spans 12 amino acids. The V end was cut by 5 bases, the J end by 6 bases, with 11 bases between. CDR3 residues: CASSRDSGEQYF. The CDR3 region has the DNA TGTGCCAGCAGCCGTGACAGTGGCGAGCAGTACTTC.

V gene TRBV5-4 combines with J gene TRBJ2-2, with TRBD2 matching 8 bases. The CDR3 is 16 residues long. Trimming removed 5 bases from V and 6 bases from J; junction bases left unmatched: 12. In germline, CDR1 is SGHNT, CDR2 YYREEE (reference sequence). The CDR3 nucleotides are TGTGCCAGCAGGGGGGGGACTAGTCTCGTGGCCGGGGAGCTGTTTTTT. Amino acid sequence: CASRGGTSLVAGELFF.

The V call is TRBV6-5, the J call TRBJ1-2, with a tentative D call TRBD1 (5 bases). This CDR3 comprises 11 residues. Deletions cut 11 bases from V and 5 bases from J, with 12 bases between. In germline, CDR1 is MNHEY, CDR2 SVGAGI. The CDR3 reads CAVWTLYGYTF. Written as DNA, the CDR3 is TGTGCCGTGTGGACACTTTATGGCTACACCTTC.

This clone showed up just a few times. This chain joins TRBV6-5 and TRBJ2-7; TRBD2 is a possible D gene (6 bases). The CDR3 is 14 amino acids. Trimming left V 2 bases short and J 3 bases short, with 11 bases between. The V gene's germline CDR1 is MNHEY and CDR2 SVGAGI. DNA of the CDR3: TGTGCCAGCAGTTACGCTAGCGACGACTACGAGCAGTACTTC. It encodes CASSYASDDYEQYF.

This chain joins TRBV6-5 and TRBJ1-2, with D possibly matching TRBD1 (6 bases). Germline V gene sequence: CDR1 MNHEY, CDR2 SVGAGI. V dropped 4 bases and J dropped 7 bases, with 19 bases sitting between them. CDR3 length equals 15 residues. The CDR3 DNA reads TGTGCCAGCAGTTTCGTAACCGGGACACGGGGTGGCTACACCTTC. The encoded protein is CASSFVTGTRGGYTF.

The V call is TRBV2, the J call TRBJ2-1, with TRBD2 matching 13 bases. The CDR3 sequence is 15 residues long. CDR1 is SNHLY, CDR2 FYNNEI, per germline. The ends lost 7 bases at V and 7 bases at J; junction bases unmatched: 7. The CDR3 DNA reads TGTGCCAGCAAAGGGACTAGCGGGAATGTGAATGAGCAGTTCTTC. Translated: CASKGTSGNVNEQFF.

The chain combines TRBV9 with TRBJ1-2; 7 nucleotides align to TRBD1. The CDR3 is made up of 14 amino acids. Trimming took 4 bases from V and 0 from J; bases not matched to a gene: 3. Germline V gene data show CDR1 as SGDLS and CDR2 as YYNGEE. The CDR3 DNA reads TGTGCCAGCAGCACAGACAGGGCTAACTATGGCTACACCTTC. Residues: CASSTDRANYGYTF.

The gene calls are TRBV2 and TRBJ1-5; D unclear. The V end was cut by 6 bases, the J end by 4 bases, with 16 bases between. Germline CDR1 SNHLY, CDR2 FYNNEI. The CDR3 loop spans 15 amino acids. The DNA for the CDR3 is TGTGCCAGCAGCACCGGGATGTGGGGAAATCAGCCCCAGCATTTT. This codes for CASSTGMWGNQPQHF.

This clone was counted a few times. This chain joins TRBV10-3 and TRBJ1-1, with 8 bases matching TRBD1. This CDR3 is 16 amino acids long. The junction had 10 bases not matched to a gene; V was cut back by 6 bases and J by 1 base. Germline loops: CDR1 ENHRY, CDR2 SYGVKD. Written as DNA, the CDR3 is TGTGCCATCAGGGGAACTCGGGACAGGAGGAACACTGAAGCTTTCTTT. Translating it yields CAIRGTRDRRNTEAFF.

This chain links TRBV18 with TRBJ1-1, with 7 nucleotides matching TRBD1. V lost 3 bases, J lost 6 bases, and 13 bases stayed unmatched. Per the germline V gene, CDR1 is KGHSH and CDR2 is LQKENI. The CDR3 has 16 residues. CDR3 DNA: TGTGCCAGCTCACCCAAGGGGGCAGGAAAGGGTGCTGAAGCTTTCTTT. This encodes CASSPKGAGKGAEAFF. Variable domain in full (rest from reference TRBV18 and TRBJ1-1): NAGVMQNPRHLVRRRGQEARLRCSPMKGHSHVYWYRQLPEEGLKFMVYLQKENIIDESGMPKERFSAEFPKEGPSILRIQQVVRGDSAAYFCASSPKGAGKGAEAFFGQGTRLTVV.

The sample holds a few counts of this clone. This chain links TRBV4-2 with TRBJ2-3; 16 bases agree with TRBD2. This CDR3 spans 17 amino acids. Germline V CDR1 and CDR2: LGHNA, YNFKEQ. V shed 5 bases, J shed 6 bases, and the junction held 8 bases outside the gene matches. CDR3 residues: CASSLTGLAGGFDTQYF. In nucleotides, the CDR3 is TGTGCCAGCAGCTTAACGGGACTAGCGGGGGGGTTTGATACGCAGTATTTT.

V is TRBV30 and J is TRBJ1-1; a possible D gene is TRBD1 (5 bases). From germline, CDR1 is GTSNPN and CDR2 SVGIG (reference sequence). The CDR3 is 11 amino acids. The V gene lost 8 bases and the J gene lost 7 bases, with 14 bases spanning the gap. The CDR3: CALQGDGEAFF. The CDR3 nucleotides read TGTGCCCTTCAGGGTGATGGTGAAGCTTTCTTT. Full variable domain (outside the CDR3, taken from reference TRBV30 and TRBJ1-1): SQTIHQWPATLVQPVGSPLSLECTVEGTSNPNLYWYRQAAGRGLQLLFYSVGIGQISSEVPQNLSASRPQDRQFILSSKKLLLSDSGFYLCALQGDGEAFFGQGTRLTVV.

The CDR3 DNA reads as TGTGCCAGCAACCTAGGGGGGGGCAGCTACAATGAGCAGTTCTTC. Its protein is CASNLGGGSYNEQFF. The J gene is TRBJ2-1, the V gene TRBV28; D may be TRBD2 (7 bases). Trimming cost V 7 bases and J 3 bases, with 16 bases left between them. There are 15 residues in the CDR3. Germline lookup yields CDR1 MDHEN and CDR2 SYDVKM. Full variable domain (missing parts from reference TRBV28 and TRBJ2-1): DVKVTQSSRYLVKRTGEKVFLECVQDMDHENMFWYRQDPGLGLRLIYFSYDVKMKEKGDIPEGYSVSREKKERFSLILESASTNQTSMYLCASNLGGGSYNEQFFGPGTRLTVL.

This chain connects TRBV19 to TRBJ1-3, with 8 positions matching TRBD1. Trimming removed 9 bases from V and 9 bases from J; junction bases left unmatched: 10. CDR3 length equals 13 residues. CDR1 and CDR2 (germline): LNHDA, SQIVND (reference sequence). CDR3 sequence reads: CASGPGQASTIYF. Written as DNA, the CDR3 is TGTGCCAGCGGCCCGGGACAGGCAAGCACCATATATTTT.

V and J are TRBV28 and TRBJ2-7; no reliable D call. Germline V gene lookup returns CDR1 MDHEN and CDR2 SYDVKM. V was pared by 7 bases and J by 1 base, with 5 bases between. The CDR3 contains 11 residues. CDR3 sequence (DNA): TGTGCCAGCAAGAGTTCCTACGAGCAGTACTTC. It codes for CASKSSYEQYF.